Below, one T cell receptor beta chain is given with its context. Its antigen is as yet unknown. The CDR3 totals 15 residues. CDR1 is DFQATT and CDR2 is SNEGSKA in the germline V gene (reference sequence). Unmatched junction bases numbered 10, after V lost 6 bases and J lost 1 base. This specimen comes from a study of CD8 T cells in ankylosing spondylitis. Findings and caveats of the study: Past studies reported some motif variants in reactive arthritis synovial fluid and blood. Characteristic of ankylosing spondylitis blood, it appeared, was a TCR beta motif comprising roughly eight highly homologous variants. Significant enrichment of disease-linked clones was reported in matched ankylosing spondylitis synovial fluid.

Library preparation for TCR beta used quantitative 5'-RACE with molecular barcodes. TCRdb itself ran the 5' RACE reads through MiXCR, one entry per CDR3 protein. Of some 200,000 distinct CDR3 sequences listed, around a quarter were seen once; the top ten hold approximately 6.6%. The chain has TRBV20-1 and TRBJ2-3; 7 bases line up with TRBD2. This TCR was recovered from a male donor with ankylosing spondylitis or in good health (not recorded which). Sequenced material: blood, either unsorted or a sorted T cell fraction (not recorded which). The chain's CDR3 is CSAVTTSARTDTQYF. CDR3 in DNA: TGCAGTGCCGTTACCACTAGCGCTCGCACAGATACGCAGTATTTT.